Listed below are T cell receptor beta chains from one sample, sequenced in a study of shared clonotypes between healthy human individuals. Sequencing was performed with immunoSEQ multiplex PCR; in TCRdb, only in-frame clones are kept and a portion is missing. Of 850,000 to 1,100,000 clones detected, around three quarters appear once; the ten largest clones hold approximately 0.95%. The specimen sequenced was memory CD4+ T cells from PBMCs. Every receptor here comes from a man in his late teens or twenties in good health. Some clones in this sample may be carry-over from other donors' samples. Both conserved end residues are part of each CDR3. The D gene is left open where the match is weak. Not every row has a clone size; where given, it reads once, few, many or a size class.

J gene | clone size | D gene | V gene | CDR3 protein | CDR3 DNA
TRBJ1-5 | . | . | TRBV15 | CATSSGFQPQHF | TGTGCCACCAGCAGCGGTTTCCAGCCCCAGCATTTT
TRBJ2-1 | . | . | TRBV28 | CASSFSPKMFF | TGTGCCAGCAGTTTCAGTCCTAAGATGTTCTTC
TRBJ2-1 | . | . | TRBV4-1 | CASSQAGLDYNEQFF | TGCGCCAGCAGCCAAGCCGGACTTGACTACAATGAGCAGTTCTTC
TRBJ1-2 | . | TRBD1 | TRBV29-1 | CSAGTGGSGVRGYTF | TGCAGCGCCGGGACAGGGGGCTCAGGTGTCCGTGGCTACACCTTC
TRBJ2-7 | . | . | TRBV4-1 | CASSQRTLVYEQYF | TGCGCCAGCAGCCAAAGGACGTTGGTCTACGAGCAGTACTTC
TRBJ2-7 | once | . | TRBV6-1 | CASCERSSYEQYF | TGTGCCAGCTGCGAGAGGAGCTCCTACGAGCAGTACTTC
TRBJ2-7 | . | . | TRBV10-2 | CASRKQGVGYEQYF | TGCGCCAGCAGAAAACAGGGTGTCGGCTACGAGCAGTACTTC
TRBJ2-7 | . | . | TRBV7-9 | CASSLAGTYEQYF | TGTGCCAGCAGCTTAGCAGGGACCTACGAGCAGTACTTC
TRBJ2-3 | . | . | TRBV2 | CASKRSSTDTQYF | TGTGCCTCCAAAAGGAGTAGCACAGATACGCAGTATTTT
TRBJ2-5 | . | . | TRBV30 | CAWSVASNPRETQYF | TGTGCCTGGAGTGTCGCTAGCAACCCCCGAGAGACCCAGTACTTC
TRBJ2-1 | . | TRBD1 | TRBV9 | CASSVGPSGGTWGEQFF | TGTGCCAGCAGCGTAGGACCCTCAGGGGGAACCTGGGGTGAGCAGTTCTTC
TRBJ1-4 | . | . | TRBV6-1 | CASIRTASNEKLFF | TGTGCCAGCATTCGGACAGCAAGTAATGAAAAACTGTTTTTT
TRBJ2-2 | . | . | TRBV2 | CASSSPYGGELFF | TGTGCCAGCAGTAGTCCTTACGGCGGGGAGCTGTTTTTT
TRBJ2-5 | . | . | TRBV5-1 | CASSLNGRQGETQYF | TGCGCCAGCAGCTTGAACGGGAGACAGGGTGAGACCCAGTACTTC
TRBJ2-7 | . | . | TRBV13 | CATHRETYEQYF | TGTGCCACCCACAGGGAAACGTACGAGCAGTACTTC
TRBJ2-1 | . | TRBD2 | TRBV5-4 | CASSSPQAGGNNEQFF | TGTGCCAGCAGCTCCCCCCAAGCGGGAGGCAACAATGAGCAGTTCTTC
TRBJ2-3 | . | TRBD2 | TRBV6-1 | CASSSGRTDTQYF | TGTGCCAGTTCTAGCGGGAGAACAGATACGCAGTATTTT
TRBJ1-5 | . | . | TRBV28 | CASSLPGARGNQPQHF | TGTGCCAGCAGTTTACCGGGGGCGCGAGGCAATCAGCCCCAGCATTTT
TRBJ2-2 | . | . | TRBV18 | CASSPGTVNTGELFF | TGTGCCAGCTCTCCAGGGACTGTTAACACCGGGGAGCTGTTTTTT
TRBJ2-7 | . | TRBD1 | TRBV7-9 | CASSLAWDSSSYEQYF | TGTGCCAGCAGCTTAGCTTGGGACAGCAGTTCCTACGAGCAGTACTTC
TRBJ1-1 | . | . | TRBV28 | CASSSYEVGAFF | TGTGCCAGCAGTTCGTATGAGGTGGGGGCTTTCTTT
TRBJ2-5 | . | TRBD2 | TRBV7-2 | CASSLVAGGLSQLETQYF | TGTGCCAGCAGCTTAGTAGCGGGAGGCCTCTCGCAACTTGAGACCCAGTACTTC
TRBJ2-1 | few | . | TRBV7-2 | CASSFSRSSYNEQFF | TGTGCCAGCAGCTTCAGCCGGAGCTCCTACAATGAGCAGTTCTTC
TRBJ1-2 | . | TRBD1 | TRBV15 | CATSRDRDYGYTF | TGTGCCACCAGCCGGGACAGGGACTATGGCTACACCTTC
TRBJ2-7 | . | TRBD1 | TRBV6-6 | CASSYSGQGTYEQYF | TGTGCCAGCAGTTACTCGGGACAGGGTACCTACGAGCAGTACTTC
TRBJ2-7 | few | TRBD2 | TRBV11-3 | CASSLGSSGPGGWVRYEQYF | TGTGCCAGCAGCTTAGGAAGCAGCGGCCCGGGGGGATGGGTCCGCTACGAGCAGTACTTC
TRBJ2-7 | . | TRBD2 | TRBV5-4 | CASSLPLAGRYEQYF | TGTGCCAGCAGCTTGCCGCTAGCGGGACGCTACGAGCAGTACTTC
TRBJ2-2 | . | . | TRBV7-3 | CASSLTSGHANTGELFF | TGTGCCAGCAGCTTAACTTCAGGACACGCGAACACCGGGGAGCTGTTTTTT